The entry that follows covers one TCR beta chain sequence. These data belong to a study of blood T cell repertoires in COVID-19. V shed 3 bases, J shed 9 bases, and the junction held 2 bases outside the gene matches. Per germline, CDR1 SGHAT and CDR2 FQNNGV. This CDR3 region has 14 residues. The repertoire was sequenced with immunoSEQ multiplex PCR; TCRdb's copy has only in-frame clones and lacks some. Here the sample spans around 100,000 clones, less than 85% being singletons. This chain uses TRBV11-2 with TRBJ2-2, with 12 nucleotides matching TRBD1. Sequencing was done on a sample of peripheral blood. The origin of this receptor is a human donor in a cohort sampled during active COVID-19. CDR3 residues: CASSLGQGARELFF. The CDR3 bases are TGTGCCAGCAGCTTGGGACAGGGGGCGCGGGAGCTGTTTTTT.